The sequence of this T cell receptor (beta chain) was determined in a study of T cells in Graves' hyperthyroidism and ophthalmopathy. Study-level points and caveats: Blood also showed most of the thyroid clonotypes that were expanded above 0.001.

Hyperthyroidism patients were newly diagnosed, had disease duration under 2 months, and were aged 18 to 65 years. A sample of blood taken at first hyperthyroidism diagnosis preceded any ophthalmopathy symptoms. Cells are PBMCs isolated from roughly 9.2 ml of fresh blood. This clonotype occurred many times. Its antigen is unknown. The source material, RNA transcripts, was used to amplify TCR beta CDR3 regions. An initial round of RT-PCR targeting the TCR CDR3 relied on the HTBI primer set. TCRdb redid the calling of the multiplex PCR reads with MiXCR, one entry per CDR3 protein. The sample has about 280,000 distinct CDR3 sequences; 20% to 30% are singletons. The length of the CDR3 is 15 residues. CDR1 is DFQATT and CDR2 is SNEGSKA in the germline V gene (reference sequence). Germline trimming cut 2 bases from V and 4 bases from J; bases unmatched to any gene: 10.

Sequencing was performed on blood. The chain links TRBV20-1 to TRBJ2-7; 8 bases fit TRBD1. The receptor's source is a man aged 40-55 years with Graves' hyperthyroidism that later progressed to Graves' ophthalmopathy. CDR3 nucleotides: TGCAGTGCTAGAATCCAGGGGGCAGTCTGGTACGAGCAGTACTTC. It encodes CSARIQGAVWYEQYF.